Listed below are T cell receptor beta chains from one sample, sequenced in a study of shared clonotypes between healthy human individuals. Here immunoSEQ multiplex PCR was the method, and the copy in TCRdb shows in-frame clones only, minus some. The sample has millions of clones, 95% seen once. The sequenced sample was naive CD4+ T cells sorted from blood. These receptors originate from a man younger than 30 in good health. Each CDR3 is given without its conserved first and last residue.

>TRBV5-1
ASSWLSGTSYGELF
>TRBV30
AWSVLGGRGGEQY
>TRBV5-5
ASSPGAGWYEQY
>TRBV11-2
ASSSASGQFNEKLF
>TRBV5-1
ASSLLGQGVNTGELF
>TRBV29-1
SVESAPSYNEQF
>TRBV5-4
ASSHLAGRTYNEQF
>TRBV4-3
ASSQDIIAGGMNEQF
>TRBV29-1
SVEDGAGVRRAQY
>TRBV21-1
ASEQGKSYEQY
>TRBV7-9
ASSLVGQGPGDTQY
>TRBV25-1
ASSEPGQGPYEQY
>TRBV7-2
ASREGARGPY
>TRBV6-6
ASRPGQGVGDTQY
>TRBV6-5
ASSYRPPQGGLEQY
>TRBV5-1
ASSLEGISYNSPLH
>TRBV14
ASSQPQGASGQPQH
>TRBV5-1
ASSLVASRGTGELF
>TRBV4-1
ASSQGHGENSYEQY
>TRBV7-9
ASSLEGEAF
>TRBV30
AWSGIGGFRQY
>TRBV5-1
ASSLAGRGIETQY
>TRBV7-9
ASSAQDTASLH
>TRBV10-3
AISALASQETQY
>TRBV7-2
ASSLGDSWEAF
>TRBV28
ASKAEGQGAGQPQH
>TRBV4-1
ASSSGTSGGGELF
>TRBV4-1
ASSQDGGRGLEQF
>TRBV6-6
ASTSVGGTEAF
>TRBV4-3
ASSPKETESSGANVLT
>TRBV18
ASSPPSRGGYEQY
>TRBV9
ASSVDTGTYEQY
>TRBV7-2
ASSTQGGGYNSPLH
>TRBV7-8
ASSLALGTGGNEQF
>TRBV6-1
ASSVRGEAF
>TRBV12-5
ASGLEQGYAYGYT
>TRBV7-6
ASSKNPEASYEQY
>TRBV7-9
ASSLEASGAREQF